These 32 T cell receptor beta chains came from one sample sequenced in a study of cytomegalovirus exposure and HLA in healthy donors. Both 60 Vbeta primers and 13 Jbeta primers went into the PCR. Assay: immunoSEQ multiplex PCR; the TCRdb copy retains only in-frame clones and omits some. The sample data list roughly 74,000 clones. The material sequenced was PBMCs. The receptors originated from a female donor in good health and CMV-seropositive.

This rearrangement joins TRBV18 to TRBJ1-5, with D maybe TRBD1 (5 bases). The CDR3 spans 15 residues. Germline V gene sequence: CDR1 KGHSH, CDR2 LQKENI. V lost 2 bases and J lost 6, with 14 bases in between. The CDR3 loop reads CASSPGSGIGQPQHF. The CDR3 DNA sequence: TGTGCCAGCTCACCAGGTTCAGGGATCGGTCAGCCCCAGCATTTT.

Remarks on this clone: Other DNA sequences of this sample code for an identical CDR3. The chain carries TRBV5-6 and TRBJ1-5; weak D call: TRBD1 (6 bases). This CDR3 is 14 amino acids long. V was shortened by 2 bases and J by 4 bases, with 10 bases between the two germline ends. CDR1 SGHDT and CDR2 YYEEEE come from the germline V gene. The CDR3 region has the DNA TGTGCCAGCAGCTTACAGGGTATTAATCAGCCCCAGCATTTT. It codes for CASSLQGINQPQHF.

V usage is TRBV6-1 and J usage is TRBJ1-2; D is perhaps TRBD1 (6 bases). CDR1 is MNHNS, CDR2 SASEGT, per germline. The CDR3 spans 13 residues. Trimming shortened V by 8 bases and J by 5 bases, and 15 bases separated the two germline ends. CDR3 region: CASHIIDRYGYTF. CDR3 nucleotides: TGTGCCAGCCATATAATCGACAGGTATGGCTACACCTTC.

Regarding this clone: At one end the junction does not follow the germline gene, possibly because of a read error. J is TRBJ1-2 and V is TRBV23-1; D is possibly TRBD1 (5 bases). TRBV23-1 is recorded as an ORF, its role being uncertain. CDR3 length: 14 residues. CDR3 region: CASPRHPLKPAGNF. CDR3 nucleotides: TGCGCCAGCCCCCGGCATCCCCTAAAACCCGCAGGGAACTTC.

CDR3 nucleotide sequence: TGTGCCAGCAGTCAATCCGGGACAGGGCTGACAGATACGCAGTATTTT. It translates to CASSQSGTGLTDTQYF. J is TRBJ2-3 and V is TRBV5-5, with 9 nucleotides matching TRBD1. Trimming removed 5 bases from V and 3 bases from J; junction bases left unmatched: 10. CDR3 length: 16 residues. The germline gives CDR1 SGHKS, CDR2 YYEKEE (reference sequence). The complete variable domain, with remaining parts taken from reference TRBV5-5 and TRBJ2-3, reads DAGVTQSPTHLIKTRGQQVTLRCSPISGHKSVSWYQQVLGQGPQFIFQYYEKEERGRGNFPDRFSARQFPNYSSELNVNALLLGDSALYLCASSQSGTGLTDTQYFGPGTRLTVL.

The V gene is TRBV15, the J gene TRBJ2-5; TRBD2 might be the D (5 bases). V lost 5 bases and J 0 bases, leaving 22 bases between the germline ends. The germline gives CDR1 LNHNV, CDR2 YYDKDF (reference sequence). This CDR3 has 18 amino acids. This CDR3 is CATSFLGVDLGDQETQYF. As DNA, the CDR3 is TGTGCCACCAGCTTTCTGGGAGTGGACCTGGGTGACCAAGAGACCCAGTACTTC.

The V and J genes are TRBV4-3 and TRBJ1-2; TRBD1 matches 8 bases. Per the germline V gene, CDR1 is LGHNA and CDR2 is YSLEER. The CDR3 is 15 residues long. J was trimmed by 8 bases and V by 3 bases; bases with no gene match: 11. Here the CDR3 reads CASSQVRGPLFGYTF. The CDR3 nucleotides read TGCGCCAGCAGCCAGGTCAGGGGGCCCCTTTTCGGCTACACCTTC.

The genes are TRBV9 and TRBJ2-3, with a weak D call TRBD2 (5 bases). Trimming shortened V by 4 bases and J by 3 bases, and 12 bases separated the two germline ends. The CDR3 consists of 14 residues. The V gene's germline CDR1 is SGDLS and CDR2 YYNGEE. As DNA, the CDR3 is TGTGCCAGCAGCTCCGGGTGGGAGACAGATACGCAGTATTTT. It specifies CASSSGWETDTQYF.

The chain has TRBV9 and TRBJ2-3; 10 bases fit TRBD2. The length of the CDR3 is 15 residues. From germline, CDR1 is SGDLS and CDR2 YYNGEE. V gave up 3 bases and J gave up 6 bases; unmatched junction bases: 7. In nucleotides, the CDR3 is TGTGCCAGCAGCGCTAGGACTAGCGGAGGGGATACGCAGTATTTT. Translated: CASSARTSGGDTQYF.

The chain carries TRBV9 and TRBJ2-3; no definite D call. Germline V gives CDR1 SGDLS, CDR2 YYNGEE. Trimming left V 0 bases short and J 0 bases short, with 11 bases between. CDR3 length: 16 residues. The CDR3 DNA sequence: TGTGCCAGCAGCGTAGTAGCAGTATCTAGCACAGATACGCAGTATTTT. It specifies CASSVVAVSSTDTQYF.

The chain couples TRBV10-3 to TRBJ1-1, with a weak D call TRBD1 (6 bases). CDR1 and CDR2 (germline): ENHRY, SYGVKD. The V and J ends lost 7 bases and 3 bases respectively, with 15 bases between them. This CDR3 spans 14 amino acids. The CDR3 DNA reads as TGTGCCATCACCGAGACAGGAGTTCACACTGAAGCTTTCTTT. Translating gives CAITETGVHTEAFF.

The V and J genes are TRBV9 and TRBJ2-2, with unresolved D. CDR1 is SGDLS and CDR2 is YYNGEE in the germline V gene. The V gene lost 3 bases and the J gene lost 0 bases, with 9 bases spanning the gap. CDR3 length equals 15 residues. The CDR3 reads CASSGGGANTGELFF. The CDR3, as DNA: TGTGCCAGCAGCGGCGGCGGAGCGAACACCGGGGAGCTGTTTTTT.

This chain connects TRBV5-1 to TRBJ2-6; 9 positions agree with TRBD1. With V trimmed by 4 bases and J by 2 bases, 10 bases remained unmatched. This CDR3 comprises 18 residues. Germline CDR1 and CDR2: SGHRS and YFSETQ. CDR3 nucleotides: TGCGCCAGCAGCCATCACAGGGGGCGAAGTGCTGGGGCCAACGTCCTGACTTTC. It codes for CASSHHRGRSAGANVLTF.

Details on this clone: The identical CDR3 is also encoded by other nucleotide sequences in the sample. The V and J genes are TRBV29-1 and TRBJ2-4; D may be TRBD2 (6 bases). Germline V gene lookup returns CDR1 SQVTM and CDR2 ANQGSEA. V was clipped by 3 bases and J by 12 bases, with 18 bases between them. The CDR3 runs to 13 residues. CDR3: CSVDMDGSGTQYF. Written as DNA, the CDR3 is TGCAGCGTTGATATGGACGGGAGCGGTACTCAGTACTTC.

The CDR3: CASSAMGAGAPGELFF. The CDR3 nucleotides are TGTGCCAGCAGCGCGATGGGGGCGGGGGCCCCCGGGGAGCTGTTTTTT. The rearrangement uses TRBV9 and TRBJ2-2, with D perhaps matching TRBD2 (7 bases). Trimming left V 3 bases short and J 6 bases short, with 18 bases between. Germline-derived CDR1 and CDR2 are SGDLS and YYNGEE. The CDR3 is 16 amino acids.

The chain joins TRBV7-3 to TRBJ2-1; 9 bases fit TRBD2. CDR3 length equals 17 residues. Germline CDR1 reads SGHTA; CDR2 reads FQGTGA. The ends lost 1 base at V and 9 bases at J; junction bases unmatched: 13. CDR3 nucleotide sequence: TGTGCCAGCAGCTTAAGCCCCCCGGCGGGAGGGCCTGGTGAGCAGTTCTTC. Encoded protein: CASSLSPPAGGPGEQFF.

CDR3: CSVGHSNEQYF. CDR3 in DNA: TGCAGCGTTGGTCACAGTAACGAGCAGTACTTC. The chain joins TRBV29-1 to TRBJ2-5, with D unresolved. The end of the DNA aligns better with TRBJ2-7, so the J call may be wrong. Germline V gives CDR1 SQVTM, CDR2 ANQGSEA. CDR3 length equals 11 residues.

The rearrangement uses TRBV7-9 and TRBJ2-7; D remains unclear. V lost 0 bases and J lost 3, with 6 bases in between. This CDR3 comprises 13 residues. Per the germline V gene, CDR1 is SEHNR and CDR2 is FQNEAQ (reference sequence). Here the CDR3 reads CASSLAPNYEQYF. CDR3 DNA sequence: TGTGCCAGCAGCTTAGCTCCCAACTACGAGCAGTACTTC.

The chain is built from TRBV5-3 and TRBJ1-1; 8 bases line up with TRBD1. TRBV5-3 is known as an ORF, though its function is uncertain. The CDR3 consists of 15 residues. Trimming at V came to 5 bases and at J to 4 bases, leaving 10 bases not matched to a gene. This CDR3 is CARRHTGGGSTEAFF. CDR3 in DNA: TGTGCCAGAAGACACACAGGGGGGGGGAGCACTGAAGCTTTCTTT.

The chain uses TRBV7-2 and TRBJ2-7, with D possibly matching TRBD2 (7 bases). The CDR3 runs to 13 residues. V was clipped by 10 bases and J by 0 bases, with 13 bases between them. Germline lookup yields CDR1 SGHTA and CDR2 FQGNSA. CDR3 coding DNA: TGTGCCACCTCCCGGGGGGCCTCCTACGAGCAGTACTTC. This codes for CATSRGASYEQYF.

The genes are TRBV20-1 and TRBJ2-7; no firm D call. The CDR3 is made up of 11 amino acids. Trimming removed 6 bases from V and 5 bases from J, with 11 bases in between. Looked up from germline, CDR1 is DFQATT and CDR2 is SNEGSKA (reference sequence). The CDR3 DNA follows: TGCAGTGCGGCAGGAAGAGACGAGCAGTACTTC. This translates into CSAAGRDEQYF.

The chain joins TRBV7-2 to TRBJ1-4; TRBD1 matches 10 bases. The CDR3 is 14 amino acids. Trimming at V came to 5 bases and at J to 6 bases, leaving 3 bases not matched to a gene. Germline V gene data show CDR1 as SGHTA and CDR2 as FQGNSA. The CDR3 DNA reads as TGTGCCAGCAGCAAAGACAGGGGGCATGAAAAACTGTTTTTT. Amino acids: CASSKDRGHEKLFF.

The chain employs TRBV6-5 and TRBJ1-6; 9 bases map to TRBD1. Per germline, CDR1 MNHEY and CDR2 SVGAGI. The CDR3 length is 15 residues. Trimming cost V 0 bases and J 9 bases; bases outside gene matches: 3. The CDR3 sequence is CASSYSGDRVSPLHF. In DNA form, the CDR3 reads TGTGCCAGCAGTTACTCGGGGGACAGGGTTTCACCCCTCCACTTT.

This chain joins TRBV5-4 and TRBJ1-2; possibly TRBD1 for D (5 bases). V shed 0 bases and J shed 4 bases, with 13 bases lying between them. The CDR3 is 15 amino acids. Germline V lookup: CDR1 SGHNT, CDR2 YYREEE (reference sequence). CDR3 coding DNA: TGTGCCAGCAGCTTGGAACAGGTGGTTGGCTATGGCTACACCTTC. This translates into CASSLEQVVGYGYTF.

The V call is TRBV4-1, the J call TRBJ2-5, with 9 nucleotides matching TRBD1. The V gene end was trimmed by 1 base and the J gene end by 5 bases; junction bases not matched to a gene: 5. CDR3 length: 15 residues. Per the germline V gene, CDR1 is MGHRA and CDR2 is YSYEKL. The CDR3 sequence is CASSQVGTGYETQYF. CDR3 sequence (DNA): TGCGCCAGCAGCCAAGTCGGGACAGGGTATGAGACCCAGTACTTC.

As DNA, the CDR3 is TGTGCCAGCAGCCCCCTTCAGACTAGCGGGATCAATGAGCAGTTCTTC. Protein product: CASSPLQTSGINEQFF. The chain combines TRBV5-4 with TRBJ2-1, with 11 bases that match TRBD2. J gave up 6 bases and V 4 bases, and 9 bases lay outside the gene matches. CDR3 length: 16 amino acids. Germline assignment: CDR1 SGHNT and CDR2 YYREEE (reference sequence).

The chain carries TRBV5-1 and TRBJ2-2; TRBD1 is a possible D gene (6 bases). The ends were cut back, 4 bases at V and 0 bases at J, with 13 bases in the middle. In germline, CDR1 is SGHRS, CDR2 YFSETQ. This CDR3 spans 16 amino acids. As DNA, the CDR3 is TGCGCCAGCAGCGGTTCCGGGACACCGAACACCGGGGAGCTGTTTTTT. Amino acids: CASSGSGTPNTGELFF.

This chain's CDR3 is CASSSPTSGRIHTQYF. Here the CDR3 DNA reads TGTGCCAGCAGTTCCCCAACTAGCGGGAGGATACATACGCAGTATTTT. This chain uses TRBV28 with TRBJ2-3, with TRBD2 matching over 12 bases. Germline CDR1 and CDR2: MDHEN and SYDVKM. V was clipped by 4 bases and J by 7 bases; unmatched bases: 9. The CDR3 extends over 16 amino acids.

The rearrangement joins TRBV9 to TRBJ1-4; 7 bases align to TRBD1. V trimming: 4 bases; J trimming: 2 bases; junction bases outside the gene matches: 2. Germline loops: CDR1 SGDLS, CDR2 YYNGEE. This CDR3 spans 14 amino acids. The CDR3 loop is CASSPGGTNEKLFF. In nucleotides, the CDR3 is TGTGCCAGCAGCCCAGGGGGTACTAATGAAAAACTGTTTTTT.

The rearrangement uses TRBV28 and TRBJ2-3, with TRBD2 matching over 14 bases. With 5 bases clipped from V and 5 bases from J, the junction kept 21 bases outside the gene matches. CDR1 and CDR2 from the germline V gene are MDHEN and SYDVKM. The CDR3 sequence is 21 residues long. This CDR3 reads CASSPNPGLAGGGFQEDTQYF. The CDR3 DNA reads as TGTGCCAGCAGTCCCAACCCCGGACTAGCGGGAGGTGGGTTTCAAGAAGATACGCAGTATTTT.

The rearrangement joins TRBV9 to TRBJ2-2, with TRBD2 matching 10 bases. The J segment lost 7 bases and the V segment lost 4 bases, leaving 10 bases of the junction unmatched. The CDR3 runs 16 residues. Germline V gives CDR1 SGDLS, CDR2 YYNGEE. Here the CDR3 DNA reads TGTGCCAGCAGCCCTCGGACTAGCGGCTCCAGCGGGGAGCTGTTTTTT. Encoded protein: CASSPRTSGSSGELFF.

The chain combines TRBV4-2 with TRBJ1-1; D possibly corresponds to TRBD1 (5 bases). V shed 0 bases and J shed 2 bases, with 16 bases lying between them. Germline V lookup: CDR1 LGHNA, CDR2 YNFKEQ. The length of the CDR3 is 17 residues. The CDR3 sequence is CASSQEEWGTRNTEAFF. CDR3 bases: TGTGCCAGCAGCCAAGAGGAATGGGGGACTCGTAACACTGAAGCTTTCTTT.